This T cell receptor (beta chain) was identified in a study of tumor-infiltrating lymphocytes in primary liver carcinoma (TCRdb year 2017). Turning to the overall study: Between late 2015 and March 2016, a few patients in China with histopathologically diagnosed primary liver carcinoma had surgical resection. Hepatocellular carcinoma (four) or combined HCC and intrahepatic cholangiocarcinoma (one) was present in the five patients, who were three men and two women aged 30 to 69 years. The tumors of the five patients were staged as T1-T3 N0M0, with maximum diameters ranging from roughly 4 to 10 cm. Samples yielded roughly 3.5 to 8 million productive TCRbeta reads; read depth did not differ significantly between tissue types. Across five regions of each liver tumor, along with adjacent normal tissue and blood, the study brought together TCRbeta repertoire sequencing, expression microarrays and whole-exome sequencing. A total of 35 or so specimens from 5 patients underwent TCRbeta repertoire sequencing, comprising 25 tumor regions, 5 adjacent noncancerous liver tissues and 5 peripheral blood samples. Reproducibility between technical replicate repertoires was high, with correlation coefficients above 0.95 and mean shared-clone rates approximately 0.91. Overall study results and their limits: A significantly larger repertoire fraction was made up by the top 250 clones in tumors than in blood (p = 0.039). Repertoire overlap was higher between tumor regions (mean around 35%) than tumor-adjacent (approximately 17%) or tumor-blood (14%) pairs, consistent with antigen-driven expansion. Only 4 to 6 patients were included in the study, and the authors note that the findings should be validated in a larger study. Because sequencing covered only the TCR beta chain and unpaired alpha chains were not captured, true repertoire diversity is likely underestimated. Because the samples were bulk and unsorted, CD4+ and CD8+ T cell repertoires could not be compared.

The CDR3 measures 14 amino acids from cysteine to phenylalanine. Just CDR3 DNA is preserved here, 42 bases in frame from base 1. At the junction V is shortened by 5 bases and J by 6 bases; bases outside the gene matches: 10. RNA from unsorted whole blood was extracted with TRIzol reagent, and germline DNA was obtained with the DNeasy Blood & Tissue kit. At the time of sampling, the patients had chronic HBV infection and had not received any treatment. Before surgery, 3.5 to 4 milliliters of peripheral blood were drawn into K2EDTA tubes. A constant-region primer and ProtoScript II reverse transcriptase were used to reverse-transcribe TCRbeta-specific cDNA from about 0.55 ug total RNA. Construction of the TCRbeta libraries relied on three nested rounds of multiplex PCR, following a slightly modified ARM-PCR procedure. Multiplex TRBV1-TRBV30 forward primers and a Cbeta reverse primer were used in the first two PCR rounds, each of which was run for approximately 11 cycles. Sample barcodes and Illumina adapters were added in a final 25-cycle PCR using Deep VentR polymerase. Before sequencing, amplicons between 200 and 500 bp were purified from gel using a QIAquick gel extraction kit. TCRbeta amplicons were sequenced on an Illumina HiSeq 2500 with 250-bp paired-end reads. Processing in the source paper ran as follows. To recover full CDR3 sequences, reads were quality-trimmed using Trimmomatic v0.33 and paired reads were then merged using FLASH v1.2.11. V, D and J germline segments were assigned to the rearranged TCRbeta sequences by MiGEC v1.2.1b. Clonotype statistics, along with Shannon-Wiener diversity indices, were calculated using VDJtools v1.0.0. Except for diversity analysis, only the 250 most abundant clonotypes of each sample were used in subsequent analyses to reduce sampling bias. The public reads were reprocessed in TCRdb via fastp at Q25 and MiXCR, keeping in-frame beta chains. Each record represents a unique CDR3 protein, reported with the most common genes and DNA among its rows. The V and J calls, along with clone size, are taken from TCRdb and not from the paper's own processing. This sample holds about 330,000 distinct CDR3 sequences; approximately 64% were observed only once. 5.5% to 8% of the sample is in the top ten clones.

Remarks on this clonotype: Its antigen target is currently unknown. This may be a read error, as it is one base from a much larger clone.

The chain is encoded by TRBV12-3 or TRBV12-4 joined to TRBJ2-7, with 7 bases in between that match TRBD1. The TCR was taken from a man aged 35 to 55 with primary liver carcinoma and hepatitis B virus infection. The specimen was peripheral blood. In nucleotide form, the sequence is TGTGCCAGCAGTCCCCCGGGACAGTTGGCCGAGCAGTACTTC. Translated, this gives CASSPPGQLAEQYF.